The rows below give T cell receptor beta chains drawn from one sample of a study of T cell responses to AZD1222 COVID-19 vaccine. Assay used: immunoSEQ multiplex PCR; TCRdb lists only in-frame clones, some missing. The repertoire holds roughly 160,000 clones, with around 90% as singletons. The material was peripheral blood, obtained 28 days after the second AZD1222 dose. The receptors were sampled from an adult who received the AZD1222 COVID-19 vaccine. Both conserved end residues are trimmed from each CDR3. Not all rows give a size; the values are once, few, many and, for expanded clones, a class.

.,TRBJ1-2,TRBV12-3/TRBV12-4,ASSLNQGVGYT
.,TRBJ1-3,TRBV19,ASRQGAGNTIY
.,TRBJ1-2,TRBV12-3/TRBV12-4,ASSYQGGGGYT
.,TRBJ1-1,TRBV5-1,ASSSDRSNTEAF
.,TRBJ1-4,TRBV19,ASNSVGQGYEKLF
.,TRBJ2-7,TRBV9,ASSVEGPPYEQY
once,TRBJ1-6,TRBV6-5,ASSPGPNSPLH
.,TRBJ1-1,TRBV27,ASSLSRNTEAF
.,TRBJ2-6,TRBV13,ASSAGGTGANVLT
.,TRBJ2-7,TRBV2,ARLLYSSSYEQY
.,TRBJ1-1,TRBV6-5,ASNPVGEVGRAF
.,TRBJ2-7,TRBV7-9,ASSAGRTPIYEQY
.,TRBJ1-3,TRBV7-6,ASSLAHGNTIY
.,TRBJ1-4,TRBV10-3,AIQDQLNEKLF
.,TRBJ2-7,TRBV27,ASSWNRGGEQY
.,TRBJ1-6,TRBV19,ASSIGQGRSPLH
.,TRBJ2-7,TRBV18,ASSPRDGANEQY
.,TRBJ1-2,TRBV25-1,ASSWDGQVYGYT
.,TRBJ2-3,TRBV19,ASNTPGTQY
.,TRBJ2-7,TRBV7-9,ASSLGTGGSYEQY
.,TRBJ1-3,TRBV9,ASSAQGPHSGNTIY
.,TRBJ1-3,TRBV3-1/TRBV3-2,ASSPRDRVNGNTIY
.,TRBJ2-5,TRBV4-2,ASSQELLVQETQY
.,TRBJ2-7,TRBV2,ASSVVIAGLDEQY
.,TRBJ2-7,TRBV19,ASSPGSYEQY
.,TRBJ2-5,TRBV7-7,ASSGGPLETQY
.,TRBJ2-3,TRBV5-1,ASSSAGDTDTQY
.,TRBJ1-3,TRBV5-6,ASSSQRAGNTIY
.,TRBJ1-1,TRBV18,ASSPAGDTEAF
.,TRBJ2-7,TRBV5-6,ASSLLHREPYEQY
.,TRBJ1-2,TRBV3-1/TRBV3-2,ASSAPRGANYGYT
.,TRBJ1-2,TRBV29-1,SVLDRGIGYGYT